The rows below give T cell receptor beta chains drawn from one sample of a study of T cell repertoires in cytomegalovirus infection. From the reads, TCRdb called clonotypes with MiXCR, one entry per CDR3 protein. Of about 490,000 distinct CDR3 sequences listed, 11% are singletons. The source material was PBMCs. Receptor source: a human donor in good health (CMV status not recorded). Some clones in this sample may be carry-over from other donors' samples. CDR3s include the opening cysteine and the closing phenylalanine or tryptophan. The D gene is left open where the match is weak. Where a row states a size, it is once, few, many or the class of an expanded clone; other rows omit it.

few TRBJ2-5 NA TRBV13 CASSLIQGRETQYF TGTGCCAGCAGCTTAATCCAGGGACGAGAGACCCAGTACTTC
few TRBJ1-3 NA TRBV6-5 CASAVYSGNTIYF TGTGCCAGCGCGGTCTACTCTGGAAACACCATATATTTT
many TRBJ2-3 NA TRBV6-2/TRBV6-3 CASSYVVSTDTQYF TGTGCCAGCAGTTACGTCGTTTCCACAGATACGCAGTATTTT
many TRBJ2-7 TRBD2 TRBV7-9 CASTTSGRDHEQYF TGTGCCAGCACCACATCAGGGAGGGACCACGAGCAGTACTTC
many TRBJ1-1 TRBD1 TRBV5-1 CASSPGGQGSSEAFF TGCGCCAGCTCACCCGGGGGACAGGGTTCCTCTGAAGCTTTCTTT
many TRBJ2-3 NA TRBV5-1 CASKAGLGADTQYF TGCGCCAGCAAGGCAGGGTTAGGCGCAGATACGCAGTATTTT
many TRBJ1-2 TRBD1 TRBV7-2 CASSSRTGGSGYTF TGTGCCAGCAGCTCCCGGACAGGGGGATCTGGCTACACCTTC
NA TRBJ1-4 NA TRBV27 CASSLVGGALFF TGTGCCAGCAGCCTAGTCGGGGGGGCACTGTTTTTT
few TRBJ2-7 NA TRBV7-3 CASSLRTDTNEQYF TGTGCCAGCAGCTTGAGGACGGATACTAACGAGCAGTACTTC
many TRBJ1-1 NA TRBV5-4 CASSLSSAMNTEAFF TGTGCCAGCAGCTTGAGCTCGGCCATGAACACTGAAGCTTTCTTT
many TRBJ2-7 TRBD1 TRBV6-5 CASSSDRAMYF TGTGCCAGCAGTTCGGACAGGGCCATGTACTTC
NA TRBJ2-5 TRBD2 TRBV10-2 CASSDLAGGGETQYF TGCGCCAGCAGTGATCTGGCGGGAGGGGGGGAGACCCAGTACTTC
many TRBJ1-6 TRBD1 TRBV7-2 CASRPTTGGNSPLHF TGTGCCAGCAGACCTACTACAGGGGGGAATTCACCCCTCCACTTT
many TRBJ2-4 TRBD1 TRBV28 CASSIPPSGTGELAKNIQYF TGTGCCAGCAGTATCCCTCCTTCCGGGACAGGGGAACTAGCCAAAAACATTCAGTACTTC
NA TRBJ1-4 NA TRBV2 CASSEERDEKLFF TGTGCCAGCAGTGAAGAAAGGGACGAAAAACTGTTTTTT
many TRBJ2-2 TRBD1 TRBV20-1 CSASSFGTGRFGELFF TGCAGTGCTAGTTCCTTCGGGACAGGTCGTTTTGGGGAGCTGTTTTTT
few TRBJ1-2 NA TRBV3-1 CASSLRRDTNYGYTF TGTGCCAGCAGCCTCCGAAGAGACACCAACTATGGCTACACCTTC
few TRBJ2-2 TRBD2 TRBV7-3 CASSLLAGGPDTGELFF TGTGCCAGCAGCTTATTAGCGGGAGGCCCTGACACCGGGGAGCTGTTTTTT
NA TRBJ2-7 TRBD2 TRBV2 CASSGGLAGVGEQYF TGTGCCAGCAGTGGGGGACTAGCGGGAGTTGGCGAGCAGTACTTC
many TRBJ1-1 NA TRBV19 CASSTNMNTEAFF TGTGCCAGTAGTACCAACATGAACACTGAAGCTTTCTTT
few TRBJ1-5 TRBD1 TRBV19 CASSRQGRGNQPQHF TGTGCCAGTAGTAGACAGGGGCGAGGCAATCAGCCCCAGCATTTT
many TRBJ2-4 NA TRBV7-9 CASSKDVAKNIQYF TGTGCCAGCAGCAAGGACGTAGCCAAAAACATTCAGTACTTC
once TRBJ2-1 TRBD2 TRBV3-1 CASSQDSTSGGVGNEQFF TGTGCCAGCAGCCAAGATTCGACTAGCGGGGGGGTGGGAAATGAGCAGTTCTTC
few TRBJ1-2 NA TRBV3-1 CASSQAGGGFGYTF TGTGCCAGCAGCCAAGCCGGGGGTGGGTTTGGCTACACCTTC
many TRBJ2-5 TRBD2 TRBV6-1 CASRALSGQWEGTQYF TGTGCCAGCAGAGCGCTGAGCGGTCAATGGGAGGGGACCCAGTACTTC
few TRBJ1-2 NA TRBV28 CASSFEPGRNYGYTF TGTGCCAGCAGTTTCGAACCGGGACGGAACTATGGCTACACCTTC
NA TRBJ2-7 NA TRBV6-1 CASSEPWEAIYEQYF TGTGCCAGCAGTGAACCCTGGGAAGCGATCTACGAGCAGTACTTC
few TRBJ1-5 NA TRBV7-3 CASKAHEVSRANQPQHF TGTGCCAGCAAAGCCCATGAGGTGAGCAGGGCCAATCAGCCCCAGCATTTT
many TRBJ1-1 NA TRBV12-5 CASGFDLGRGYTEAFF TGTGCTAGTGGTTTCGATCTGGGTAGAGGGTACACTGAAGCTTTCTTT